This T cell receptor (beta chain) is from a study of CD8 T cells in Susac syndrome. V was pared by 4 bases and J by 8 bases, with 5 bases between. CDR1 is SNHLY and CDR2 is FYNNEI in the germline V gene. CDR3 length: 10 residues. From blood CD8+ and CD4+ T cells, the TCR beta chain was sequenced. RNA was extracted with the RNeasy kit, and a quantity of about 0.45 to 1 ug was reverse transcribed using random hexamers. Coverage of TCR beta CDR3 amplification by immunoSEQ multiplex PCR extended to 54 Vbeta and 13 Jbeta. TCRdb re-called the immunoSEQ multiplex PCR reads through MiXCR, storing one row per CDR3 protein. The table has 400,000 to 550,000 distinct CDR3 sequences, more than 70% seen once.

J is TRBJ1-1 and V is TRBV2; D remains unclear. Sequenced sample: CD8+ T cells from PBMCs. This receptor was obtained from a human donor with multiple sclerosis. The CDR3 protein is CASSVGEAFF. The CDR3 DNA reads TGTGCCAGCAGTGTTGGGGAAGCTTTCTTT.